These T cell receptor beta chains were read from a single sample in a study of cytomegalovirus exposure and HLA in healthy donors. The data were produced by immunoSEQ multiplex PCR, yet TCRdb's version contains in-frame clones alone and is incomplete. The table shows 60,000 to 65,000 clones, with over 75% occurring only once. Sample: PBMCs. All receptors come from a man younger than 35 in good health and CMV-seronegative. Both conserved end residues are part of each CDR3. Each record gives: clone size, V gene, CDR3 protein. Rows may omit the clone size; those that give it use once, few, many or a size class.

clone_size: few
v_call: TRBV4-1
cdr3_aa: CASSQVPSPGGYNEQFF

clone_size: few
v_call: TRBV5-5
cdr3_aa: CASSLGTEETQYF

clone_size: .
v_call: TRBV6-5
cdr3_aa: CATSPGGATNEKLFF

clone_size: .
v_call: TRBV5-6
cdr3_aa: CASSLMAGLRAYEQYF

clone_size: .
v_call: TRBV5-1
cdr3_aa: CASSLGAQTYEQYF

clone_size: few
v_call: TRBV11-2
cdr3_aa: CASSRQGIYGYTF

clone_size: once
v_call: TRBV4-1
cdr3_aa: CASSRGTTNTEAFF

clone_size: .
v_call: TRBV18
cdr3_aa: CASSQTGRADQPQHF

clone_size: .
v_call: TRBV7-8
cdr3_aa: CASSKGPGNTYEQYF

clone_size: .
v_call: TRBV21-1
cdr3_aa: CASSNRKLENLGRASDYGYTF

clone_size: .
v_call: TRBV10-3
cdr3_aa: CAISESTAGGFDEQFF

clone_size: .
v_call: TRBV19
cdr3_aa: CASSMGRVGEKLFF

clone_size: .
v_call: TRBV29-1
cdr3_aa: CSVEDYDRGIAKNIQYF

clone_size: .
v_call: TRBV13
cdr3_aa: CASSLAGGEKLFF

clone_size: .
v_call: TRBV9
cdr3_aa: CASSAGTGGPLHF

clone_size: .
v_call: TRBV6-1
cdr3_aa: CASFDRESPYEQYF

clone_size: .
v_call: TRBV5-4
cdr3_aa: CASSTGLAQFF

clone_size: .
v_call: TRBV25-1
cdr3_aa: CASSEKGQQETQYF